Presented here are 25 T cell receptor beta chains from one specimen sequenced in a study of PD-1 blockade in classical Hodgkin lymphoma. TCRdb keeps only in-frame clones here, not all; method: immunoSEQ multiplex PCR. Among 17,000 or so clones listed, less than 70% were seen once. Time point in this sample: cycle 4 day 1 (C4D1), after five to seven weeks of nivolumab. No patient escaped relapse after autologous stem cell transplantation, and brentuximab vedotin exposure varied. This specimen consisted of peripheral blood mononuclear cells (PBMCs), obtained before the fourth cycle of nivolumab. All receptors derive from a human donor with classical Hodgkin lymphoma.

In this sample, this clone turned up a few times. The chain employs TRBV7-9 and TRBJ2-7; D perhaps matches TRBD2 (6 bases). CDR1 and CDR2 from the germline V gene are SEHNR and FQNEAQ (reference sequence). The CDR3 has 13 amino acids. The V end was cut by 7 bases, the J end by 6 bases, with 16 bases between. The CDR3 here is CASTPKRAGEQYF. CDR3 DNA: TGTGCCAGCACCCCTAAGCGGGCGGGCGAGCAGTACTTC.

This clone was observed a handful of times. The chain links TRBV5-4 to TRBJ2-7, with 7 bases aligning to TRBD1. Germline assignment: CDR1 SGHNT and CDR2 YYREEE (reference sequence). The CDR3 contains 15 residues. The V segment lost 4 bases and the J segment 6 bases; nucleotides outside the gene matches: 13. CDR3 protein: CASSRPGEGAGEQYF. The DNA of the CDR3 is TGTGCCAGCAGCCGACCTGGAGAGGGGGCGGGCGAGCAGTACTTC.

In its sample, this clone was seen a few times. V usage is TRBV27 and J usage is TRBJ2-5, with 7 bases matching TRBD1. Germline V gene sequence: CDR1 MNHEY, CDR2 SMNVEV (reference sequence). The CDR3 contains 14 residues. V lost 0 bases and J lost 7; bases outside the gene matches: 5. The DNA for the CDR3 is TGTGCCAGCAGTTTATCGTCAGGGGGTGGGACCCAGTACTTC. Amino acid sequence: CASSLSSGGGTQYF.

V usage is TRBV28 and J usage is TRBJ2-1, with D maybe TRBD2 (6 bases). Per the germline V gene, CDR1 is MDHEN and CDR2 is SYDVKM. Trimming removed 3 bases from V and 8 bases from J, with 17 bases in between. The CDR3 covers 15 residues. The CDR3 coding sequence is TGTGCCAGCAGTTTTGGGGGGAATAATCCACATGAGCAGTTCTTC. Translated, it gives CASSFGGNNPHEQFF.

The chain combines TRBV28 with TRBJ1-2; a weak D match, TRBD1 (6 bases). The CDR3 is 13 amino acids. CDR1 and CDR2 (germline): MDHEN, SYDVKM. Trimming cost V 1 base and J 5 bases, with 8 bases left between them. The CDR3 sequence is CASSLFQGYGYTF. The DNA of the CDR3 is TGTGCCAGCAGTTTATTCCAGGGGTATGGCTACACCTTC.

This chain joins TRBV7-8 and TRBJ2-3; 9 nucleotides line up with TRBD2. The CDR3 loop spans 17 amino acids. With V trimmed by 3 bases and J by 3 bases, 10 bases remained unmatched. Germline loops: CDR1 SGHVS, CDR2 FQNEAQ. In nucleotides, the CDR3 is TGTGCCAGCAGCTTGAGGGATGCGGGAGGGGCAACAGATACGCAGTATTTT. This sequence encodes CASSLRDAGGATDTQYF.

The rearrangement links TRBV5-1 to TRBJ2-7, with no clear D. The CDR3 is made up of 13 amino acids. Germline lookup yields CDR1 SGHRS and CDR2 YFSETQ. V was clipped by 4 bases and J by 5 bases, with 13 bases between them. This CDR3 reads CASSLGPADEQYF. The CDR3 DNA reads TGCGCCAGCAGCCTTGGACCCGCGGACGAGCAGTACTTC. Together with reference TRBV5-1 and TRBJ2-7, the CDR3 gives the full variable domain: KAGVTQTPRYLIKTRGQQVTLSCSPISGHRSVSWYQQTPGQGLQFLFEYFSETQRNKGNFPGRFSGRQFSNSRSEMNVSTLELGDSALYLCASSLGPADEQYFGPGTRLTVT.

This chain joins TRBV5-1 and TRBJ2-1; D is possibly TRBD1 or TRBD2 (5 bases each). The CDR3 spans 15 residues. Trimming pared 1 base from V and 6 bases from J, leaving 14 bases between. Germline V CDR1 and CDR2: SGHRS, YFSETQ. CDR3 DNA: TGCGCCAGCAGCTTGTCTGGGACCGGATCCAATGAGCAGTTCTTC. It encodes CASSLSGTGSNEQFF.

The V call is TRBV7-9, the J call TRBJ2-1; 8 nucleotides line up with TRBD2. The CDR3 contains 14 residues. Looked up from germline, CDR1 is SEHNR and CDR2 is FQNEAQ (reference sequence). Unmatched junction bases numbered 10, after V lost 5 bases and J lost 10 bases. The chain's CDR3 is CASSPPGLVWEQFF. The CDR3 DNA reads as TGTGCCAGCAGCCCCCCGGGACTAGTTTGGGAGCAGTTCTTC.

The chain links TRBV20-1 to TRBJ2-7; D is uncertain. Trimming left V 0 bases short and J 2 bases short, with 2 bases between. The V gene's germline CDR1 is DFQATT and CDR2 SNEGSKA (reference sequence). This CDR3 spans 11 amino acids. The CDR3 spells CSARDPYEQYF. CDR3 DNA sequence: TGCAGTGCTAGAGATCCCTACGAGCAGTACTTC.

This clone was picked up a small number of times. The chain combines TRBV4-1 with TRBJ1-3, with TRBD1 matching 7 bases. CDR1 and CDR2 (germline): MGHRA, YSYEKL. The junction had 11 bases not matched to a gene; V was cut back by 1 base and J by 8 bases. CDR3 length: 16 amino acids. The CDR3 is CASSQAHRGVIDTIYF. The CDR3 nucleotides are TGCGCCAGCAGCCAAGCGCACAGGGGCGTTATCGACACCATATATTTT.

The chain carries TRBV4-1 and TRBJ2-7, with 12 bases lining up with TRBD2. Germline V gene sequence: CDR1 MGHRA, CDR2 YSYEKL. J was trimmed by 4 bases and V by 3 bases; bases with no gene match: 4. This CDR3 has 15 amino acids. CDR3 residues: CASSHRLAGAYEQYF. Here the CDR3 DNA reads TGCGCCAGCAGCCATAGACTAGCGGGAGCTTACGAGCAGTACTTC.

CDR3 DNA sequence: TGTGCCAGCAGCGACAGACCAAATCAGCCCCAGCATTTT. This encodes CASSDRPNQPQHF. V is TRBV2 and J is TRBJ1-5; perhaps TRBD1 as D (5 bases). The germline V gene encodes CDR1 SNHLY and CDR2 FYNNEI. This CDR3 has 13 amino acids. V shed 6 bases and J shed 4 bases, with 10 bases lying between them. Combining the CDR3 with reference TRBV2 and TRBJ1-5 gives the whole variable domain EPEVTQTPSHQVTQMGQEVILRCVPISNHLYFYWYRQILGQKVEFLVSFYNNEISEKSEIFDDQFSVERPDGSNFTLKIRSTKLEDSAMYFCASSDRPNQPQHFGDGTRLSIL.

This chain links TRBV7-9 with TRBJ2-5; D gene unclear. The CDR3 has 15 residues. Germline V gene sequence: CDR1 SEHNR, CDR2 FQNEAQ (reference sequence). With 5 bases removed from V and 5 bases from J, the gap between germline ends came to 18 bases. The CDR3 sequence: CASSPDSQVRETQYF. DNA of the CDR3: TGTGCCAGCAGCCCCGACTCCCAAGTCCGGGAGACCCAGTACTTC.

This chain joins TRBV7-8 and TRBJ1-1; TRBD1 might be the D (6 bases). V was clipped by 5 bases and J by 0 bases, with 22 bases between them. Germline lookup yields CDR1 SGHVS and CDR2 FQNEAQ. The CDR3 contains 18 residues. This CDR3 reads CASSLRGRGPIMNTEAFF. Here the CDR3 DNA reads TGTGCCAGCAGCCTTAGGGGCAGGGGCCCAATTATGAACACTGAAGCTTTCTTT.

The chain has TRBV5-1 and TRBJ1-5, with 11 bases fitting TRBD1. This CDR3 comprises 15 residues. V lost 0 bases to trimming and J lost 6 bases; unmatched junction nucleotides: 2. The germline CDR1 and CDR2 sequences are SGHRS and YFSETQ. The CDR3 loop is CASSLGTGGVQPQHF. CDR3 sequence (DNA): TGCGCCAGCAGCTTGGGGACAGGGGGCGTTCAGCCCCAGCATTTT.

The count of this clone is one. The CDR3 DNA follows: TGTGCCAGCAGTGAATCGGCGGCCTGGGGCCTCCACTTT. It encodes CASSESAAWGLHF. The chain links TRBV25-1 to TRBJ1-6; D uncertain. CDR1 and CDR2 from the germline V gene are MGHDK and SYGVNS. V lost 1 base to trimming and J lost 15 bases, with 13 bases between them. There are 13 residues in the CDR3.

This clone ranks as medium-sized. The rearrangement joins TRBV28 to TRBJ2-2, with D unresolved. The germline V and J ends were trimmed by 5 bases and 7 bases, with 14 bases remaining between them. The CDR3 has 14 amino acids. Germline CDR1 MDHEN, CDR2 SYDVKM. The CDR3 nucleotides read TGTGCCAGCAGTCCACATTCGGGTAACGGGGAGCTGTTTTTT. Its protein product is CASSPHSGNGELFF.

The chain has TRBV10-3 and TRBJ1-6; 8 nucleotides agree with TRBD1. The CDR3 extends over 15 amino acids. Germline V gene data show CDR1 as ENHRY and CDR2 as SYGVKD. V dropped 4 bases and J dropped 8; count of bases not matched to a gene: 7. The DNA for the CDR3 is TGTGCCATCAGTGGGTACAGGGGGACCGATTCACCCCTCCACTTT. It yields the protein CAISGYRGTDSPLHF.

CDR3 DNA sequence: TGTGCCAGCAGTTTCGGGGGGACGGGGTACTACGAGCAGTACTTC. Encoded protein: CASSFGGTGYYEQYF. This chain links TRBV27 with TRBJ2-7, with 7 bases lining up with TRBD2. This CDR3 is built from 15 residues. Germline lookup yields CDR1 MNHEY and CDR2 SMNVEV (reference sequence). Trimming cost V 3 bases and J 3 bases; bases outside gene matches: 8.

This chain joins TRBV7-6 and TRBJ2-2; D is possibly TRBD1 (5 bases). The germline V and J ends were trimmed by 2 bases and 1 base, with 11 bases remaining between them. Germline V lookup: CDR1 SGHVS, CDR2 FNYEAQ. The CDR3 contains 16 residues. For the CDR3, the DNA is TGTGCCAGCAGCTTAAAGGCAGGGTGGAACACCGGGGAGCTGTTTTTT. Translating gives CASSLKAGWNTGELFF.

V and J are TRBV25-1 and TRBJ2-3; 7 nucleotides match TRBD2. The CDR3 extends over 12 amino acids. V was pared by 8 bases and J by 7 bases, with 6 bases of the junction left unmatched. Germline assignment: CDR1 MGHDK and CDR2 SYGVNS. The CDR3 nucleotides are TGTGCCAGCCAAGGGAGGGTTTATACGCAGTATTTT. This encodes CASQGRVYTQYF.

V is TRBV7-9 and J is TRBJ2-2, with D perhaps TRBD1 (6 bases). V was clipped by 5 bases and J by 6 bases, with 19 bases between them. CDR1 and CDR2 from the germline V gene are SEHNR and FQNEAQ (reference sequence). This CDR3 is 16 amino acids long. The CDR3 bases are TGTGCCAGCAGCGCATCCCCCCAGGGGTGGCCCGGGGAGCTGTTTTTT. Protein: CASSASPQGWPGELFF.

The chain has TRBV11-3 and TRBJ1-1; a weak D match, TRBD1 (5 bases). The CDR3 is made up of 15 amino acids. V gave up 1 base and J gave up 1 base, with 10 bases separating them. Germline V gene sequence: CDR1 SGHNT, CDR2 YENEEA. CDR3 amino acids: CASSLVGRANTEAFF. The CDR3 region has the DNA TGTGCCAGCAGCTTAGTCGGCAGGGCGAACACTGAAGCTTTCTTT.

This sequence joins TRBV4-2 and TRBJ2-3, with D hard to call. CDR1 is LGHNA, CDR2 YNFKEQ, per germline. V lost 1 base to trimming and J lost 2 bases, with 10 bases between them. This CDR3 is 15 amino acids long. CDR3 protein: CASSQGPHLTDTQYF. CDR3 DNA sequence: TGTGCCAGCAGCCAAGGGCCTCACCTCACAGATACGCAGTATTTT.